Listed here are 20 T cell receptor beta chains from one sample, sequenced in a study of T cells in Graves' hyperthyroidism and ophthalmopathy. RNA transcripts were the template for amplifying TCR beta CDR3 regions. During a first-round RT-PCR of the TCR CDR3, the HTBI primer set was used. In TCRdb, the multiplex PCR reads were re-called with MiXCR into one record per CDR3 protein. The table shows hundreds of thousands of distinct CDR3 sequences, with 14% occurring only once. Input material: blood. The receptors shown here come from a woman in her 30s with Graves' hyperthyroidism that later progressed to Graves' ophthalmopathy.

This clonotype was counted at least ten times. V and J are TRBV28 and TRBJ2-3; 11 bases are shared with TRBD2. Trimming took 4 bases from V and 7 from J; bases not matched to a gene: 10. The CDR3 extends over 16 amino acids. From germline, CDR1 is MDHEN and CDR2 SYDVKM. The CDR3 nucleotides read TGTGCCAGCAGTTCACGCGGTAGCGGGAGGGCAAATACGCAGTATTTT. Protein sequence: CASSSRGSGRANTQYF.

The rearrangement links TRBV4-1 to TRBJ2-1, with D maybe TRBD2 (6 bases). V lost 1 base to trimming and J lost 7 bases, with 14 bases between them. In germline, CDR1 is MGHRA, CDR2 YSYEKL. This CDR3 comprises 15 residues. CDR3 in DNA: TGCGCCAGCAGCCAAGGGGGAGGTTACCAGAATGAGCAGTTCTTC. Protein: CASSQGGGYQNEQFF.

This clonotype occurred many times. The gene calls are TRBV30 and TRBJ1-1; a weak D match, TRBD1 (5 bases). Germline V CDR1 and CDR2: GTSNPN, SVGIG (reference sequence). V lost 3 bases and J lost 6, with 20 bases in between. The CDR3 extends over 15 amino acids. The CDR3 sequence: CAWRGEQVESAEAFF. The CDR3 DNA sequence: TGTGCCTGGAGAGGCGAACAGGTAGAATCTGCTGAAGCTTTCTTT.

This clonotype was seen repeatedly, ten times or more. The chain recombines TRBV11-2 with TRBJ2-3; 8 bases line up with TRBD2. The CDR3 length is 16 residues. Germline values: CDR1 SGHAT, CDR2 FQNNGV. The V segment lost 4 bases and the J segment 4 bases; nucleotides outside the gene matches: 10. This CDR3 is CASSSGGAGEADTQYF. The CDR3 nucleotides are TGTGCCAGCAGCTCGGGAGGGGCAGGGGAAGCAGATACGCAGTATTTT.

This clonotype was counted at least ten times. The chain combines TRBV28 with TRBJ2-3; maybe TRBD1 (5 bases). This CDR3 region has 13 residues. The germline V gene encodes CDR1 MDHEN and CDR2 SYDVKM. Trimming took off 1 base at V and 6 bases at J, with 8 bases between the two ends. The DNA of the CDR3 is TGTGCCAGCAGTTTATCGGCAGGGGATACGCAGTATTTT. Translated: CASSLSAGDTQYF.

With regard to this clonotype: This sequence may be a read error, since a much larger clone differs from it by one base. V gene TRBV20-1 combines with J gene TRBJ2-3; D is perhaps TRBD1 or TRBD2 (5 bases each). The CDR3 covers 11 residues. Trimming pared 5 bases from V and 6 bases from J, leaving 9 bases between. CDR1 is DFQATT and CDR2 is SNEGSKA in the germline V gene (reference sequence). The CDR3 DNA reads TGCAGTGCTGTGGGACCGGATACGCAGTATTTT. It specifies CSAVGPDTQYF.

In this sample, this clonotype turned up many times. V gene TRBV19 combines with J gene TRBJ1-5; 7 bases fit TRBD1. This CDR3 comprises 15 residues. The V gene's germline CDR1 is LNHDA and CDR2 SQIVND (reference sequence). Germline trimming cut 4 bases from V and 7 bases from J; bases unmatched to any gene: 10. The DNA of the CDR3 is TGTGCCAGTAGTACCTCCGAGGGGGCTGGCCAGCCCCAGCATTTT. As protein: CASSTSEGAGQPQHF. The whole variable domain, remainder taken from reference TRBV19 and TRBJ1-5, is DGGITQSPKYLFRKEGQNVTLSCEQNLNHDAMYWYRQDPGQGLRLIYYSQIVNDFQKGDIAEGYSVSREKKESFPLTVTSAQKNPTAFYLCASSTSEGAGQPQHFGDGTRLSIL.

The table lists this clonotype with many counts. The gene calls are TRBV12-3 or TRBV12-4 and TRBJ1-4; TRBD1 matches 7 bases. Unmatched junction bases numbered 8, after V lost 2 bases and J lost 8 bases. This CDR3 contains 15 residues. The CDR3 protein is CASSLSAGGSEKLFF. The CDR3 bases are TGTGCCAGCAGTTTATCGGCAGGGGGTAGCGAAAAACTGTTTTTT.

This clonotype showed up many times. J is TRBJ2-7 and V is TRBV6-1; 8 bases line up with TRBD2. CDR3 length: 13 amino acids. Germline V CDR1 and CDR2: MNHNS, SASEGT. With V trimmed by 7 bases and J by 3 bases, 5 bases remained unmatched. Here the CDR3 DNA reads TGTGCCAGCATCCCAGCGGGAGACTACGAGCAGTACTTC. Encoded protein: CASIPAGDYEQYF.

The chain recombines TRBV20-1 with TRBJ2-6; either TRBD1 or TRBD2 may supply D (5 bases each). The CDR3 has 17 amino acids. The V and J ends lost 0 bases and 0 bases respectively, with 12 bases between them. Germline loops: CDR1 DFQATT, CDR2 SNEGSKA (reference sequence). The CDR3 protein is CSARDRWGSSGANVLTF. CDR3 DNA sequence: TGCAGTGCTAGAGATCGGTGGGGGAGCTCTGGGGCCAACGTCCTGACTTTC.

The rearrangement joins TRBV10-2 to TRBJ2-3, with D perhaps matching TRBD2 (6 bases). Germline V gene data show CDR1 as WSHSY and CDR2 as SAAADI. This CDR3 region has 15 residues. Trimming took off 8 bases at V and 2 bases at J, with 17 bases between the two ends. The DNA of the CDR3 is TGCGCCAGCCATCGAAGACCGGGACTCACAGATACGCAGTATTTT. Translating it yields CASHRRPGLTDTQYF.

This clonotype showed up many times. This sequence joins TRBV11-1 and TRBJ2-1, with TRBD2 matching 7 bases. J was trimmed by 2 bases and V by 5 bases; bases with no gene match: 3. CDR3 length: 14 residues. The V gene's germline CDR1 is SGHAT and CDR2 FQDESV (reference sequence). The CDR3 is CASSKGLAYNEQFF. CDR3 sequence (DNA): TGTGCCAGCAGCAAAGGACTAGCCTACAATGAGCAGTTCTTC.

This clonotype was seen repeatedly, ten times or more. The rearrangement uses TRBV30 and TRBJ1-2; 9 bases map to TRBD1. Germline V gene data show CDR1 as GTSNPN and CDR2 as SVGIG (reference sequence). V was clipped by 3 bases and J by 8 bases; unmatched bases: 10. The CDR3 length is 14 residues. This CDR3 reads CAWSLLQGARGYTF. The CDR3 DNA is TGTGCCTGGAGCCTTTTACAGGGGGCGCGGGGCTACACCTTC.

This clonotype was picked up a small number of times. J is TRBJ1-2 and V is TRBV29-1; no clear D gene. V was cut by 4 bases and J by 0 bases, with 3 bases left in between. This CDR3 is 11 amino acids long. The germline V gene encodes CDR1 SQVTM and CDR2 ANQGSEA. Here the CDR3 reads CSVVANYGYTF. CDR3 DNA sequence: TGCAGCGTTGTGGCTAACTATGGCTACACCTTC.

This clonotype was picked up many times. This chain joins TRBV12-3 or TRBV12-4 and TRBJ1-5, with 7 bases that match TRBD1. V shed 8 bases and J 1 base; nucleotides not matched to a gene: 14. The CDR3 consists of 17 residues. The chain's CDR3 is CASRSSTGYRSNQPQHF. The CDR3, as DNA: TGTGCCAGCCGCTCGTCGACAGGGTATCGGAGCAATCAGCCCCAGCATTTT.

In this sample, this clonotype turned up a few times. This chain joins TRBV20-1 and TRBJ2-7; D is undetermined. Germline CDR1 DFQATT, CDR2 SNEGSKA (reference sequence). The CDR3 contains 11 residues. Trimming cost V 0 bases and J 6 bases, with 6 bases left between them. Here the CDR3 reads CSARDIAEQYF. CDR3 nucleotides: TGCAGTGCTAGAGATATAGCCGAGCAGTACTTC.

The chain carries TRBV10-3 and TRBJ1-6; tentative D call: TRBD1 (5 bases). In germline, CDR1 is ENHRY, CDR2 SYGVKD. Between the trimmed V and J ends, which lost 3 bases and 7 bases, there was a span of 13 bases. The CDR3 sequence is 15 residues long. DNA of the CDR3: TGTGCCATCAGTGAATCGGGACGGGTAAATTCACCCCTCCACTTT. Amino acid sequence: CAISESGRVNSPLHF.

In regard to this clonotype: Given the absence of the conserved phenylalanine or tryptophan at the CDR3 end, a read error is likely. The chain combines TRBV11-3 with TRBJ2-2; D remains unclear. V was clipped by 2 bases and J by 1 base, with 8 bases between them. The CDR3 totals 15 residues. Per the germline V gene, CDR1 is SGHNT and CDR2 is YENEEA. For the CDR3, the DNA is TGTGCCAGCAGCTTAAGTTTGGAGAACACCGGGGAGCTGTTTCTT. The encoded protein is CASSLSLENTGELFL.

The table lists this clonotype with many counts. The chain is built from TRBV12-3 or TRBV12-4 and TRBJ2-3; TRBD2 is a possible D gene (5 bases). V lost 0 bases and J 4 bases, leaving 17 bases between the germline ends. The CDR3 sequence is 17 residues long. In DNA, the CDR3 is TGTGCCAGCAGTTTAGCGTTCGGGATTTCCCGCGCAGATACGCAGTATTTT. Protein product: CASSLAFGISRADTQYF.

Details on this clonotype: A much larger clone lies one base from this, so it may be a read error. The CDR3 sequence: CASSVYSDREDQTQHF. The CDR3 DNA follows: TGTGCCAGCAGTGTATACTCGGACAGGGAGGATCAGACCCAGCATTTT. This chain joins TRBV28 and TRBJ1-5, with 8 bases lining up with TRBD1. CDR1 MDHEN and CDR2 SYDVKM come from the germline V gene. The CDR3 is 16 amino acids. Based on the CDR3 plus reference TRBV28 and TRBJ1-5, the full variable domain is DVKVTQSSRYLVKRTGEKVFLECVQDMDHENMFWYRQDPGLGLRLIYFSYDVKMKEKGDIPEGYSVSREKKERFSLILESASTNQTSMYLCASSVYSDREDQTQHFGDGTRLSIL.